This T cell receptor (beta chain) comes out of a study of T-cell reconstitution after alpha-beta-depleted transplantation in children. The sample holds many counts of this clonotype. CDR1 and CDR2 from the germline V gene are SQVTM and ANQGSEA. After removal of 1 base from V and 2 bases from J, the junction contained 5 bases not matched to a gene. The CDR3 spans 16 residues. A library of TCRbeta sequences, prepared with unique molecular identifiers, was generated. TCRdb passed the PCR reads through MiXCR, listing each CDR3 protein once. This table holds more than 90,000 distinct CDR3 sequences, 7.5% to 9.5% found once.

The chain uses TRBV29-1 and TRBJ2-5, with TRBD2 identical over 12 bases. This receptor was taken from a human donor who donated a stem cell graft to a child with congenital amegakaryocytic thrombocytopenia. Material: PBMCs from the stem cell graft donor, obtained from the stem cell graft. The CDR3 reads CSVEGGLAGGQETQYF. CDR3 DNA: TGCAGCGTTGAAGGGGGCCTAGCGGGGGGGCAAGAGACCCAGTACTTC.